Listed below are T cell receptor beta chains from one sample, sequenced in a study of blood T cell repertoires in COVID-19. Some clones are missing from TCRdb's copy, which holds only in-frame ones; the method was immunoSEQ multiplex PCR. The sample gives approximately 50,000 clones, 75% to 95% of which show up once; around 5% is in the top ten. Input material: peripheral blood. The receptors originated from a man aged 65 to 85 with acute or convalescent COVID-19. Both conserved end residues are part of each CDR3. A D gene is named only where the DNA matches it firmly. The size field is filled for only some rows; it gives once, few, many or a size class.

>15|TRBJ2-4|.|TRBV11-2|TRBD1
TGTGCCAGCAGCCGGGACAGGAGCCCGAAAAACATTCAGTACTTC
CASSRDRSPKNIQYF
>16|TRBJ1-2|few|TRBV5-1|.
TGCGCCAGCAGCCCCGGAGGGTCCGGAGGGCTCTATGGCTACACCTTC
CASSPGGSGGLYGYTF
>17|TRBJ2-3|.|TRBV12-5|.
TGTGCTAGTGGTTTGGTCGTACTGAGTAGCGGCACAGATACGCAGTATTTT
CASGLVVLSSGTDTQYF
>21|TRBJ1-5|.|TRBV3-1/TRBV3-2|TRBD1
TGTGCCAGCAGCCAAAAATTTTCCCGGGACAGGGGGCAAACAAGCAATCAGCCCCAGCATTTT
CASSQKFSRDRGQTSNQPQHF
>14|TRBJ1-6|.|TRBV19|.
TGTGCCACTGCTAAGGACTTCCAAAATTCACCCCTCCACTTT
CATAKDFQNSPLHF
>14|TRBJ2-3|.|TRBV11-1|.
TGTGCCAGCAGCTTAGCGGCCAGGGCAGATACGCAGTATTTT
CASSLAARADTQYF
>14|TRBJ2-7|.|TRBV6-2/TRBV6-3|.
TGTGCCAGCACCCCCGGAGGAGGGTCGGACGAGCAGTACTTC
CASTPGGGSDEQYF
>16|TRBJ2-1|.|TRBV9|TRBD2
TGTGCCAGCAGCGTAGACCTAGCGGGGGGGCAGAATGAGCAGTTCTTC
CASSVDLAGGQNEQFF
>14|TRBJ1-1|few|TRBV6-1|.
TGTGCCAGCAGTGAAATGAGATTAAACACTGAAGCTTTCTTT
CASSEMRLNTEAFF
>15|TRBJ1-3|.|TRBV30|.
TGTGCCTGGAAGGCGAGGACACTCTCTGGAAACACCATATATTTT
CAWKARTLSGNTIYF
>15|TRBJ1-6|.|TRBV4-1|.
TGCGCCAGCAGCCAAGGGGAGCTTGCTTCCGCACCCCTCCACTTT
CASSQGELASAPLHF
>16|TRBJ1-5|.|TRBV6-2/TRBV6-3|TRBD1
TGTGCCAGCAGTCCCCCCCTTTACAGGGGTAATCAGCCCCAGCATTTT
CASSPPLYRGNQPQHF
>16|TRBJ1-6|.|TRBV6-5|TRBD1
TGTGCCAGCAGTTCCCGACAGGGGGCTGTAAATTCACCCCTCCACTTT
CASSSRQGAVNSPLHF
>13|TRBJ2-7|.|TRBV9|.
TGTGCCAGCAGCCCCAGCTACAGTTACGAGCAGTACTTC
CASSPSYSYEQYF
>14|TRBJ1-1|.|TRBV19|TRBD1
TGTGCCAGTACAGGGGGCGGGGTGGACACTGAAGCTTTCTTT
CASTGGGVDTEAFF
>14|TRBJ1-5|.|TRBV27|.
TGTGCCAGCGGCGCAGGGATGGGCAATCAGCCCCAGCATTTT
CASGAGMGNQPQHF
>16|TRBJ2-2|.|TRBV7-2|TRBD2
TGTGCCAGCAGCTTCAGGACTAGCAGAGGGACCGGGGAGCTGTTTTTT
CASSFRTSRGTGELFF
>15|TRBJ2-6|.|TRBV3-1/TRBV3-2|.
TGTGCCAGCAGCCGAGCCTCCTCTGGGGCCAACGTCCTGACTTTC
CASSRASSGANVLTF
>13|TRBJ1-2|.|TRBV29-1|.
TGCAGCGTTGAGTCGCTCAGGGGCTATGGCTACACCTTC
CSVESLRGYGYTF
>15|TRBJ1-3|.|TRBV3-1/TRBV3-2|.
TGTGCCAGCAGCAAGAGGAGGCCCGGAGGTGACACCATATATTTT
CASSKRRPGGDTIYF
>15|TRBJ1-1|.|TRBV24-1|TRBD1
TGTGCCACCAGTGACACAGGGACAGGGGGCACTGAAGCTTTCTTT
CATSDTGTGGTEAFF
>14|TRBJ2-3|.|TRBV7-8|.
TGTGCCAGCAGCTTATTCCGGTACACAGATACGCAGTATTTT
CASSLFRYTDTQYF
>12|TRBJ1-3|.|TRBV30|.
TGTGCCTGGGACAGGCCTGGAAACACCATATATTTT
CAWDRPGNTIYF
>13|TRBJ2-7|.|TRBV5-6|.
TGTGCCAGCAGCCGGCTAGCTCCCCACGAGCAGTACTTC
CASSRLAPHEQYF
>15|TRBJ1-5|.|TRBV7-8|TRBD1
TGTGCCAGCAGCTTCTACAGGGGGAACAATCAGCCCCAGCATTTT
CASSFYRGNNQPQHF
>11|TRBJ2-1|.|TRBV20-1|.
TGCAGTGCTAGGAGGGCCTGGCTGGGGTTCTTC
CSARRAWLGFF
>17|TRBJ2-2|.|TRBV11-2|TRBD2
TGTGCCAGCAGCTGGCAAGGCAGCGGGGGCGGTTCTGGGGAGCTGTTTTTT
CASSWQGSGGGSGELFF
>13|TRBJ1-1|.|TRBV30|.
TGTGCCTGGACCACAGGGCTAGGCACTGAAGCTTTCTTT
CAWTTGLGTEAFF
>14|TRBJ1-6|.|TRBV9|.
TGTGCCAGCAGCGTAGGGGGGGGTTACTCACCCCTCCACTTT
CASSVGGGYSPLHF
>15|TRBJ1-1|.|TRBV19|TRBD1
TGTGCCAGTAGTGCGGGACAGGGGGCTTTTGCTGAAGCTTTCTTT
CASSAGQGAFAEAFF